The 8 T cell receptor beta chains presented below share a single source sample, sequenced in a study of OX40 agonist ivuxolimab in advanced cancers. Method: immunoSEQ multiplex PCR; TCRdb's copy keeps in-frame clones and lacks some. Of some 57,000 clones detected, just under 90% appear once; the ten largest clones hold 5.4%. The sequencing used CD4+ or CD8+ T cells sorted from blood, collected in a trial of the OX40 agonist ivuxolimab. All receptors derive from an adult with an advanced solid tumor such as melanoma, head and neck, liver or kidney cancer.

This clone occurred a few times. The chain is built from TRBV28 and TRBJ1-1; D gene uncertain. Per the germline V gene, CDR1 is MDHEN and CDR2 is SYDVKM. The CDR3 length is 12 residues. The DNA of the CDR3 is TGTATCTGTCAGGCCATGAACACTGAAGCTTTCTTT. Translation gives CICQAMNTEAFF.

The chain couples TRBV28 to TRBJ1-1, with D possibly being TRBD1 (5 bases). The CDR3 loop spans 14 amino acids. Trimming removed 6 bases at V and 1 base at J, with 12 bases between. Germline V gene sequence: CDR1 MDHEN, CDR2 SYDVKM. CDR3 DNA: TGTGCCAGCAGCCTTAGGGGTAAGAACACTGAAGCTTTCTTT. Translated, it gives CASSLRGKNTEAFF.

This clone was picked up one time. The chain couples TRBV27 to TRBJ2-3, with D perhaps TRBD1 (5 bases). The CDR3 has 14 amino acids. V lost 3 bases and J lost 2, with 9 bases in between. Germline values: CDR1 MNHEY, CDR2 SMNVEV (reference sequence). The CDR3 nucleotides read TGTGCCAGCAGTTTGACAGTTATCACAGATACGCAGTATTTT. Its protein product is CASSLTVITDTQYF.

The chain employs TRBV4-1 and TRBJ2-7, with 10 bases that match TRBD1. CDR3 size: 16 residues. Germline lookup yields CDR1 MGHRA and CDR2 YSYEKL. Trimming took 4 bases from V and 4 from J; bases not matched to a gene: 10. The CDR3 region is CASSPMGQGTGYEQYF. Written as DNA, the CDR3 is TGCGCCAGCAGCCCCATGGGACAGGGGACGGGATACGAGCAGTACTTC.

This chain connects TRBV19 to TRBJ2-3, with TRBD1 as a possible D gene (5 bases). Trimming took off 3 bases at V and 0 bases at J, with 10 bases between the two ends. Per the germline V gene, CDR1 is LNHDA and CDR2 is SQIVND (reference sequence). This CDR3 spans 15 amino acids. CDR3 region: CASSITGSSTDTQYF. CDR3 DNA: TGTGCCAGTAGTATTACAGGCTCTAGCACAGATACGCAGTATTTT. Together with reference TRBV19 and TRBJ2-3, the CDR3 gives the full variable domain: DGGITQSPKYLFRKEGQNVTLSCEQNLNHDAMYWYRQDPGQGLRLIYYSQIVNDFQKGDIAEGYSVSREKKESFPLTVTSAQKNPTAFYLCASSITGSSTDTQYFGPGTRLTVL.

In the case of this clone: Mismatch with germline at one junction end may stem from a read error. This chain uses TRBV5-4 with TRBJ2-5; D might be TRBD1 or TRBD2, each matching 5 bases. This CDR3 comprises 14 residues. The germline gives CDR1 SGHNT, CDR2 YYREEE (reference sequence). The CDR3 loop reads CASSSGTYQQTQYF. CDR3 DNA sequence: TGTGCCAGCAGCTCAGGGACCTACCAACAGACCCAGTACTTC. The complete variable domain, with remaining parts taken from reference TRBV5-4 and TRBJ2-5, reads ETGVTQSPTHLIKTRGQQVTLRCSSQSGHNTVSWYQQALGQGPQFIFQYYREEENGRGNFPPRFSGLQFPNYSSELNVNALELDDSALYLCASSSGTYQQTQYFGPGTRLLVL.

In nucleotides, the CDR3 is TGTGCCAGTCAGGCGATAAAGTTCTTTAACACTGAAGCTTTCTTT. This codes for CASQAIKFFNTEAFF. The V and J genes are TRBV28 and TRBJ1-1; D gene unclear. From germline, CDR1 is MDHEN and CDR2 SYDVKM. Deletions cut 9 bases from V and 2 bases from J, with 19 bases between. This CDR3 region has 15 residues.

The rearrangement joins TRBV5-4 to TRBJ2-7; D perhaps matches TRBD1 (6 bases). The germline V gene has CDR1 SGHNT and CDR2 YYREEE (reference sequence). The CDR3 loop spans 13 amino acids. The germline V and J ends were trimmed by 6 bases and 3 bases, with 13 bases remaining between them. CDR3 sequence: CASTRDRLYEQYF. The DNA of the CDR3 is TGTGCCAGCACCAGAGACAGGCTCTACGAGCAGTACTTC.